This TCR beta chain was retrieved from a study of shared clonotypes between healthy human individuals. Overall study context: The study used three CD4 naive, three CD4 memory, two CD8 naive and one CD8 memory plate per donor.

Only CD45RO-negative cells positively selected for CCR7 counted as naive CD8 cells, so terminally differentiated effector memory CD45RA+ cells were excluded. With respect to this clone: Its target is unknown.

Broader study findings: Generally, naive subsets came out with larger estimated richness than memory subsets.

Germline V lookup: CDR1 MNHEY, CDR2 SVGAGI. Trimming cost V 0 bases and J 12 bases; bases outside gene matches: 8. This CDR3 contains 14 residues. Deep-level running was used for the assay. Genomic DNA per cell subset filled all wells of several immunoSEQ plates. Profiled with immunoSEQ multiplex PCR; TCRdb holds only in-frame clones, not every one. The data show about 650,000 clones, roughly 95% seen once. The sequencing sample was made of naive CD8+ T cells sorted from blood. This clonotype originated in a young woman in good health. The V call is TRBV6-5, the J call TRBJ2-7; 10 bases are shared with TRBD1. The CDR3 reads CASSYSPDRGARYF. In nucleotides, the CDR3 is TGTGCCAGCAGTTACTCCCCGGACAGGGGGGCGCGGTACTTC.